The 8 T cell receptor beta chains reported below all come from one sample, sequenced in a study of blood T cell repertoires in COVID-19. Profiling relied on immunoSEQ multiplex PCR, and the TCRdb table lists in-frame clones only, not all of them. This table has tens of thousands of clones, roughly 88% appearing once. The specimen was peripheral blood. Every receptor here comes from a woman of 80 years or more with acute or convalescent COVID-19.

The chain combines TRBV6-5 with TRBJ1-1, with D perhaps matching TRBD1 (6 bases). Trimming cost V 10 bases and J 7 bases, with 19 bases left between them. CDR3 length: 13 residues. Germline V gives CDR1 MNHEY, CDR2 SVGAGI. The CDR3 sequence: CATSQGQSIEAFF. The DNA of the CDR3 is TGTGCCACCTCACAGGGCCAGTCCATTGAAGCTTTCTTT.

This clone was observed a single time. V usage is TRBV15 and J usage is TRBJ2-1, with unresolved D. The CDR3 consists of 16 residues. Germline CDR1 LNHNV, CDR2 YYDKDF (reference sequence). V lost 0 bases, J lost 9 bases, and 18 bases lay in between. The CDR3 DNA follows: TGTGCCACCAGCAGAGATCCCCAAGGCGGCTTAGGTGAGCAGTTCTTC. This sequence encodes CATSRDPQGGLGEQFF.

The chain has TRBV7-2 and TRBJ1-5; 7 bases match TRBD1. Germline-derived CDR1 and CDR2 are SGHTA and FQGNSA. This CDR3 has 14 residues. The trim removed 3 bases at V and 7 bases at J, leaving 6 bases unmatched. CDR3 nucleotides: TGTGCCAGCAGCTTGAGACAGGGTTCCCAGCCCCAGCATTTT. Amino acids: CASSLRQGSQPQHF.

This clone was found once. The chain joins TRBV5-6 to TRBJ2-1; TRBD1 matches at 11 bases. CDR1 is SGHDT, CDR2 YYEEEE, per germline. V was pared by 4 bases and J by 8 bases, with 14 bases of the junction left unmatched. The CDR3 spans 17 residues. The chain's CDR3 is CASSIGQGAKIWDEQFF. CDR3 DNA: TGTGCCAGCAGCATCGGACAGGGGGCCAAAATATGGGATGAGCAGTTCTTC.

This chain joins TRBV5-6 and TRBJ2-2, with TRBD2 matching 13 bases. Unmatched junction bases numbered 8, after V lost 7 bases and J lost 8 bases. This CDR3 has 15 residues. CDR1 and CDR2 from the germline V gene are SGHDT and YYEEEE. CDR3 DNA sequence: TGTGCCAGCCGGACTAGCGGGGGACCTGTGGGGGAGCTGTTTTTT. Protein product: CASRTSGGPVGELFF.

The CDR3, as DNA: TGTGCCAGCCGAGACCTAGCGGGGGGGCACCACGAGCAGTACTTC. Amino acid sequence: CASRDLAGGHHEQYF. The chain has TRBV6-5 and TRBJ2-7; 12 positions match TRBD2. This CDR3 has 15 residues. Unmatched junction bases numbered 10, after V lost 8 bases and J lost 5 bases. Germline-derived CDR1 and CDR2 are MNHEY and SVGAGI.

This clone occurred once. The rearrangement uses TRBV5-1 and TRBJ1-1; D perhaps matches TRBD1 (5 bases). The CDR3 covers 16 residues. V was pared by 4 bases and J by 1 base, with 17 bases between. The germline CDR1 and CDR2 sequences are SGHRS and YFSETQ. CDR3 in DNA: TGCGCCAGCAGCGCTGGTGGGGCTGTATCGAACACTGAAGCTTTCTTT. This translates into CASSAGGAVSNTEAFF. The whole variable domain, remainder taken from reference TRBV5-1 and TRBJ1-1, is KAGVTQTPRYLIKTRGQQVTLSCSPISGHRSVSWYQQTPGQGLQFLFEYFSETQRNKGNFPGRFSGRQFSNSRSEMNVSTLELGDSALYLCASSAGGAVSNTEAFFGQGTRLTVV.

The CDR3 DNA follows: TGTGCCAGCAGTGAAGGTGGTAGCGGGGGATTCCAAGAGACCCAGTACTTC. Translated: CASSEGGSGGFQETQYF. V is TRBV2 and J is TRBJ2-5; 9 bases fit TRBD2. The CDR3 is 17 amino acids. V gave up 1 base and J gave up 1 base; unmatched junction bases: 7. The germline V gene encodes CDR1 SNHLY and CDR2 FYNNEI.